This note documents a single T cell receptor (beta chain) sequence. This entry comes from a study of blood T cells in healthy people across ages. Together with a sample-barcoded 5' primer, a J-beta primer mix was included in a second PCR lasting about 6 to 11 cycles. TCRdb passed the 5' RACE reads through MiXCR, listing each CDR3 protein once. The repertoire consists of 800,000 to 950,000 distinct CDR3 sequences, with almost 30% occurring once and the leading ten covering roughly 10%. The same sample was also studied in work on T cells of mothers and their children. From that report: Per mother, over 9 million TCR beta CDR3 reads were obtained; per child, 2.5 million to 3.5 million. Thymic selection shapes TCR recombination output similarly in related and unrelated pairs.

The sequence came from a woman aged 40 to 49 in good health. The sample comprised blood.

CDR3 protein: CASSHRDDEQYF. CDR3 DNA sequence: TGTGCCAGCAGTCACCGGGACGACGAGCAGTACTTC. The V and J genes are TRBV6-5 and TRBJ2-7, with D perhaps assigned TRBD1 or TRBD2 (5 bases each). The V end was cut by 5 bases, the J end by 5 bases, with 10 bases between. The CDR3 spans 12 residues. The V gene's germline CDR1 is MNHEY and CDR2 SVGAGI.